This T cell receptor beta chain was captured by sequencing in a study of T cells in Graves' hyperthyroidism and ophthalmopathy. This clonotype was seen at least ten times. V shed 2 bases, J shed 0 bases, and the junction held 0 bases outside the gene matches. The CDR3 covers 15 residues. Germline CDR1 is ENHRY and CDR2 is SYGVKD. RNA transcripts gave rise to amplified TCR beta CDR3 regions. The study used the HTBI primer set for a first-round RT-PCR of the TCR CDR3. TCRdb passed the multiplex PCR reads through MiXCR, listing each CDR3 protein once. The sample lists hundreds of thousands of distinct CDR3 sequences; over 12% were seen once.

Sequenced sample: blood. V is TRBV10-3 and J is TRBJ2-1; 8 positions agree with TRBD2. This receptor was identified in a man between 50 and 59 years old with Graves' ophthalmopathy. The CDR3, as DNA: TGTGCCATCAGTGAGGGGACTAGCTCCTACAATGAGCAGTTCTTC. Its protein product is CAISEGTSSYNEQFF.